This TCR beta chain was documented in a study of blood T cell repertoires in COVID-19. Assay used: immunoSEQ multiplex PCR; TCRdb lists only in-frame clones, some missing. This sample has 250,000 to 350,000 clones, with approximately 92% found just once. This TCR came from a woman aged 18 to 35 who had recovered from COVID-19. The sample comprised PBMCs or T cells enriched from blood (not recorded which).

This CDR3 is CASRSTGQHYGYTF. In DNA, the CDR3 is TGTGCCAGCAGATCGACAGGGCAGCACTATGGCTACACCTTC. This chain connects TRBV5-4 to TRBJ1-2, with 7 positions matching TRBD1. CDR1 SGHNT and CDR2 YYREEE come from the germline V gene (reference sequence). J gave up 3 bases and V 5 bases, and 7 bases lay outside the gene matches. CDR3 length: 14 amino acids. Filled out from reference TRBV5-4 and TRBJ1-2, the complete variable domain reads ETGVTQSPTHLIKTRGQQVTLRCSSQSGHNTVSWYQQALGQGPQFIFQYYREEENGRGNFPPRFSGLQFPNYSSELNVNALELDDSALYLCASRSTGQHYGYTFGSGTRLTVV.